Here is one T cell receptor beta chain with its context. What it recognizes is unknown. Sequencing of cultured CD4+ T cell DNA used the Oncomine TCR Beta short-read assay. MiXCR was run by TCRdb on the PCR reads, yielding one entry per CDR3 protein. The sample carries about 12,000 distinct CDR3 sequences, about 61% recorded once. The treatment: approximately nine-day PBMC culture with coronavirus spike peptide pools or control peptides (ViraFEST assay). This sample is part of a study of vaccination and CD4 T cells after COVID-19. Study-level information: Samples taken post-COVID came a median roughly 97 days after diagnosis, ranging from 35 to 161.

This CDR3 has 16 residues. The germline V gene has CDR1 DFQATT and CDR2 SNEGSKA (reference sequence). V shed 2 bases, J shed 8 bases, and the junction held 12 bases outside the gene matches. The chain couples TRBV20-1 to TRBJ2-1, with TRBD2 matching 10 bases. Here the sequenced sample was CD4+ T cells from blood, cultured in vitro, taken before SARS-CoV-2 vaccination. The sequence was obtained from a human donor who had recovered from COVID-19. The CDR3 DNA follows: TGCAGTGCTAGAACCAATCTAGCGGGAGCATCGCATGAGCAGTTCTTC. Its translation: CSARTNLAGASHEQFF.